One and the same sample provided the 16 T cell receptor beta chains below, sequenced in a study of T cells in Graves' hyperthyroidism and ophthalmopathy. TCR beta CDR3 sequences were amplified from RNA transcripts. A set of HTBI primers served as the primers for a first-round RT-PCR of the TCR CDR3. TCRdb called the multiplex PCR reads again in MiXCR, with one record for every CDR3 protein. The table has about 560,000 distinct CDR3 sequences, approximately 44% seen once. Sequenced material: peripheral blood or thyroid tissue (not recorded which). These TCRs come from a woman aged 18-29 years with Graves' hyperthyroidism.

The chain employs TRBV19 and TRBJ1-3, with TRBD1 matching over 7 bases. The CDR3 is 15 amino acids. The J segment lost 0 bases and the V segment lost 3 bases, leaving 2 bases of the junction unmatched. Germline lookup yields CDR1 LNHDA and CDR2 SQIVND (reference sequence). In nucleotides, the CDR3 is TGTGCCAGTAGTATCGGGACAGACTCTGGAAACACCATATATTTT. This translates into CASSIGTDSGNTIYF.

The V and J genes are TRBV29-1 and TRBJ1-2, with TRBD1 matching 7 bases. This CDR3 region has 12 residues. J lost 11 bases, V lost 0 bases, and 6 bases had no gene match. Germline V gene lookup returns CDR1 SQVTM and CDR2 ANQGSEA. CDR3 nucleotides: TGCAGCGTTGAAGACAGGGGGGGCCGGTACACCTTC. Amino acid sequence: CSVEDRGGRYTF.

This clonotype was seen just once. A much larger clone is a single base away; this may be a read error. The genes are TRBV7-2 and TRBJ2-7; TRBD1 agrees at 7 bases. Germline CDR1 and CDR2: SGHTA and FQGNSA. Trimming cost V 5 bases and J 3 bases; bases outside gene matches: 4. The CDR3 is made up of 13 amino acids. The CDR3 nucleotides are TGTGCCAGCAGCCGGGGACAGCGCTACGAGCAGTACTTC. Residues: CASSRGQRYEQYF. The full variable domain, rest sourced from reference TRBV7-2 and TRBJ2-7, is GAGVSQSPSNKVTEKGKDVELRCDPISGHTALYWYRQSLGQGLEFLIYFQGNSAPDKSGLPSDRFSAERTGGSVSTLTIQRTQQEDSAVYLCASSRGQRYEQYFGPGTRLTVT.

This chain uses TRBV29-1 with TRBJ1-1, with a tentative D call TRBD1 (5 bases). The germline V gene has CDR1 SQVTM and CDR2 ANQGSEA. The V and J ends lost 8 bases and 4 bases respectively, with 17 bases between them. The CDR3 length is 13 residues. DNA of the CDR3: TGCAGCCTATTCGTGGGGCTGGGCACTGAAGCTTTCTTT. This translates into CSLFVGLGTEAFF.

The chain joins TRBV20-1 to TRBJ2-2; D possibly matches TRBD1 or TRBD2 (6 bases each). Trimming left V 1 base short and J 6 bases short, with 12 bases between. This CDR3 is 14 amino acids long. Germline V gene data show CDR1 as DFQATT and CDR2 as SNEGSKA (reference sequence). The chain's CDR3 is CSARAGEGAGELFF. CDR3 in DNA: TGCAGTGCTAGAGCGGGAGAGGGGGCCGGGGAGCTGTTTTTT.

Only a few counts were recorded for this clonotype. The rearrangement links TRBV12-3 or TRBV12-4 to TRBJ1-6; D possibly corresponds to TRBD1 (6 bases). V was pared by 6 bases and J by 5 bases, with 11 bases between. The CDR3 is made up of 14 amino acids. The CDR3 loop is CASRPDRNNSPLHF. In nucleotides, the CDR3 is TGTGCCAGCAGACCCGACAGGAATAATTCACCCCTCCACTTT.

The V and J genes are TRBV5-2 and TRBJ1-5. TRBV5-2 is noted as a pseudogene. The CDR3 length is 13 residues. CDR3 in DNA: TGTGCCAGCAACTTAGGGAGCAATCAGCCCCAGCATTTT. As protein: CASNLGSNQPQHF.

This clonotype appeared a single time. V and J are TRBV19 and TRBJ2-5; D possibly corresponds to TRBD1 (5 bases). In germline, CDR1 is LNHDA, CDR2 SQIVND (reference sequence). This CDR3 has 14 amino acids. V was trimmed by 4 bases and J by 5 bases, leaving 14 bases between them. CDR3 sequence (DNA): TGTGCCAGTAGTAAGGACATGCTTGACGAGACCCAGTACTTC. Its protein product is CASSKDMLDETQYF.

Regarding this clonotype: The junction differs from germline at one of its ends, possibly a read error. V is TRBV7-4 and J is TRBJ2-7; 10 bases map to TRBD2. The CDR3 spans 15 residues. Germline CDR1 reads SGHVT; CDR2 reads SQSDAQ. CDR3: CASSPTSGITYEQYF. The DNA of the CDR3 is TGCGCCAGCAGCCCTACTAGCGGGATAACCTACGAGCAGTACTTC.

The sample holds many counts of this clonotype. The V gene is TRBV19, the J gene TRBJ2-5; a weak D match, TRBD1 (6 bases). Germline lookup yields CDR1 LNHDA and CDR2 SQIVND (reference sequence). Trimming took 5 bases from V and 4 from J, leaving 11 bases between them. The CDR3 loop spans 13 amino acids. The DNA of the CDR3 is TGTGCCAGTAGTTTTCAGGGGAGAGAGACCCAGTACTTC. Protein product: CASSFQGRETQYF.

This clonotype was counted only a few times. The V gene is TRBV6-6, the J gene TRBJ1-2; TRBD1 matches at 11 bases. There are 15 residues in the CDR3. Trimming at V came to 6 bases and at J to 8 bases, leaving 11 bases not matched to a gene. Germline V gene data show CDR1 as MNHNY and CDR2 as SVGAGI (reference sequence). CDR3 nucleotides: TGTGCCAGCAGGGGACAGGGGGAGCCCTCCCAAGGCTACACCTTC. This sequence encodes CASRGQGEPSQGYTF.

This chain connects TRBV2 to TRBJ1-1, with D perhaps matching TRBD1 (6 bases). CDR1 is SNHLY and CDR2 is FYNNEI in the germline V gene. This CDR3 has 14 residues. With 6 bases removed from V and 8 bases from J, the gap between germline ends came to 19 bases. The DNA of the CDR3 is TGTGCCAGCAGGACAGAGGCAGGGGCCTTCGAAGCTTTCTTT. It specifies CASRTEAGAFEAFF.

This clonotype was found many times. V usage is TRBV7-9 and J usage is TRBJ1-3; the match to TRBD1 covers 7 bases. V lost 6 bases, J lost 2 bases, and 1 base stayed unmatched. CDR1 SEHNR and CDR2 FQNEAQ come from the germline V gene (reference sequence). This CDR3 region has 13 residues. The CDR3 protein is CASSQGAGNTIYF. The CDR3 nucleotides read TGTGCCAGCAGTCAGGGGGCTGGAAACACCATATATTTT.

As to this clonotype: A clone one base away is much larger, so this may be a read error. In DNA, the CDR3 is TGTGCCACCAGTGATGGAGGTCTTGGAAACCCCATATATTTT. Amino acids: CATSDGGLGNPIYF. The chain has TRBV24-1 and TRBJ1-3; unclear D gene. This CDR3 has 14 amino acids. CDR1 is KGHDR and CDR2 is SFDVKD in the germline V gene.

A note on this clonotype: A clone one base away is much larger, so this may be a read error. This sequence joins TRBV10-1 and TRBJ2-7, with D possibly matching TRBD1 (6 bases). This CDR3 contains 14 residues. CDR1 and CDR2 (germline): WNHNN, SYGVQD (reference sequence). CDR3: CAGSESVGAGEQYF. The CDR3 coding sequence is TGCGCCGGCAGTGAGTCGGTGGGGGCAGGGGAGCAGTACTTC.

This clonotype appeared a single time. Sequence at one end of the junction differs from germline and may be a read error. V gene TRBV7-6 combines with J gene TRBJ2-7, with a tentative D call TRBD2 (6 bases). CDR3 length equals 15 residues. The germline V gene has CDR1 SGHVS and CDR2 FNYEAQ. The CDR3 bases are TGTGCCAGTAGCTACGCACGGGGGAGCTCCTACGAGCAGTACTTC. Protein: CASSYARGSSYEQYF.